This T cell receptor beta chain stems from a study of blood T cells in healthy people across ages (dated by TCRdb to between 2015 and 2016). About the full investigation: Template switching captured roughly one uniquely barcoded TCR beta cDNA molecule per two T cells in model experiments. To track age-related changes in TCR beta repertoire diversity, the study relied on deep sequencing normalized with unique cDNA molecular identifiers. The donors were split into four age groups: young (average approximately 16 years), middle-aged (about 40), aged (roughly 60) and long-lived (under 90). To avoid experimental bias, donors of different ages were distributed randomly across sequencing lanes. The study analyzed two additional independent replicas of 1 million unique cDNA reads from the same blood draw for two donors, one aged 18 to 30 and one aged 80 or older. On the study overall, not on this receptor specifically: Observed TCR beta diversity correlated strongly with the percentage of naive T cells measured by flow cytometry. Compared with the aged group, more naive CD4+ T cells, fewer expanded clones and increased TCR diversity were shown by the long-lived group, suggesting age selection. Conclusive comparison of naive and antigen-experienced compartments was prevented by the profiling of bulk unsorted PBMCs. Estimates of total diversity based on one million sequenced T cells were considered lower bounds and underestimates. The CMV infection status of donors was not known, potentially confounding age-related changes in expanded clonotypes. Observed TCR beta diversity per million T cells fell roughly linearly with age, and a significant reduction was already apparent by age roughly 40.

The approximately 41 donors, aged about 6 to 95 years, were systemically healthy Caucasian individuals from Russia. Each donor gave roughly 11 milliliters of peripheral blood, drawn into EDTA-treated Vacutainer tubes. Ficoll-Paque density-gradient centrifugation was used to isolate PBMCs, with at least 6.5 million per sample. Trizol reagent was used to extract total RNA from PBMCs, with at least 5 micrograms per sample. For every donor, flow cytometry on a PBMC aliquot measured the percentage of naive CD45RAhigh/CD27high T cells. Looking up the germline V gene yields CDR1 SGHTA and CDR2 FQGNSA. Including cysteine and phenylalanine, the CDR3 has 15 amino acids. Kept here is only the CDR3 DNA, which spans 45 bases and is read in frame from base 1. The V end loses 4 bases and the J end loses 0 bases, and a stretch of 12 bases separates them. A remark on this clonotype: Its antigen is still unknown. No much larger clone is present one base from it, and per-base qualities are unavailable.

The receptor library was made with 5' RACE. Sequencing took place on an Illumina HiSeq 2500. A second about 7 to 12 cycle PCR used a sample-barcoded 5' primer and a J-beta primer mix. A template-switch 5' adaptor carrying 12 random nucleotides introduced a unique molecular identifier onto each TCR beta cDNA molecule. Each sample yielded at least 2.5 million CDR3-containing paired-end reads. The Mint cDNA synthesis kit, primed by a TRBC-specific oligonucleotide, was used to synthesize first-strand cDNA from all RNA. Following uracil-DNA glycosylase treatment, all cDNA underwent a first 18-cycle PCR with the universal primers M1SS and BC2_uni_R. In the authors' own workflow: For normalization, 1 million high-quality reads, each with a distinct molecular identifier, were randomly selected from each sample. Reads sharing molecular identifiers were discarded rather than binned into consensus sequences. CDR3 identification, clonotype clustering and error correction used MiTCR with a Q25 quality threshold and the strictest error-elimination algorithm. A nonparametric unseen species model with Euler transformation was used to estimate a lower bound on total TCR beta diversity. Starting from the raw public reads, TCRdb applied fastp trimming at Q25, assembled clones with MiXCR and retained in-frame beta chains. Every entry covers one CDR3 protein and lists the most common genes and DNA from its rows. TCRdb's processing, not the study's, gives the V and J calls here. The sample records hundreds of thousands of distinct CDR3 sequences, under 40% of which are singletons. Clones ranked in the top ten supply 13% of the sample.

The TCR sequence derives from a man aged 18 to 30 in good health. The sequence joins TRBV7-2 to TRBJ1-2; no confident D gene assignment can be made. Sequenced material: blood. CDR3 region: CASSSPGRANYGYTF. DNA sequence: TGTGCCAGCAGCTCCCCCGGTAGGGCTAACTATGGCTACACCTTC.